These 7 T cell receptor beta chains originate from one sample sequenced in a study of blood T cell repertoires in COVID-19. TCRdb's copy holds only in-frame clones and misses some; the assay was immunoSEQ multiplex PCR. The table lists about 440,000 clones, 90% of them singletons. Input material: PBMCs or T cells enriched from blood (not recorded which). Receptors were obtained from a man between 18 and 35 years old who had recovered from COVID-19.

This clone has a single count. The V call is TRBV27, the J call TRBJ2-3; D possibly corresponds to TRBD1 (5 bases). The germline V and J ends were trimmed by 5 bases and 3 bases, with 12 bases remaining between them. CDR1 is MNHEY and CDR2 is SMNVEV in the germline V gene (reference sequence). The CDR3 has 14 residues. Here the CDR3 reads CASSRTIATDTQYF. The DNA of the CDR3 is TGTGCCAGCAGTAGGACAATAGCAACAGATACGCAGTATTTT.

V and J are TRBV5-3 and TRBJ1-3; D might be TRBD1 (6 bases). TRBV5-3 is an ORF for which the function is uncertain. Between the trimmed V and J ends, which lost 2 bases and 3 bases, there was a span of 9 bases. The CDR3 covers 14 residues. Here the CDR3 reads CARSLGDIGNTIYF. Written as DNA, the CDR3 is TGTGCCAGAAGCTTAGGGGACATTGGAAACACCATATATTTT.

This clone was picked up a small number of times. This sequence joins TRBV29-1 and TRBJ1-2; D gene ambiguous. Looked up from germline, CDR1 is SQVTM and CDR2 is ANQGSEA. The CDR3 runs 13 residues. The V gene lost 5 bases and the J gene lost 0 bases, with 10 bases spanning the gap. The CDR3 nucleotides read TGCAGCGTTCTACAGCGGACTAACTATGGCTACACCTTC. Translating it yields CSVLQRTNYGYTF.

J is TRBJ2-6 and V is TRBV5-1; possible D gene TRBD1, 5 bases. Germline-derived CDR1 and CDR2 are SGHRS and YFSETQ. CDR3 length: 16 amino acids. V lost 5 bases, J lost 0 bases, and 12 bases lay in between. As DNA, the CDR3 is TGCGCCAGCAGGTCAGGGTCCGGCTCTGGGGCCAACGTCCTGACTTTC. It encodes CASRSGSGSGANVLTF.

The rearrangement uses TRBV9 and TRBJ1-3; TRBD1 is a possible D gene (6 bases). Germline CDR1 and CDR2: SGDLS and YYNGEE. Trimming left V 2 bases short and J 0 bases short, with 15 bases between. The CDR3 consists of 17 residues. This CDR3 is CASSVGGRGNSGNTIYF. CDR3 nucleotide sequence: TGTGCCAGCAGCGTTGGTGGGAGGGGGAACTCTGGAAACACCATATATTTT.

This clone was observed once. Here the CDR3 reads CASSYRQVYGTEAFF. The CDR3 DNA reads TGTGCCAGCAGCTACCGACAGGTCTACGGCACTGAAGCTTTCTTT. The rearrangement uses TRBV5-8 and TRBJ1-1; D may be TRBD1 (6 bases). Trimming cost V 3 bases and J 4 bases, with 16 bases left between them. CDR1 SGHTS and CDR2 YDEGEE come from the germline V gene. The CDR3 has 15 residues.

This clone was seen only once. The chain combines TRBV7-9 with TRBJ1-5; perhaps TRBD1 as D (5 bases). Trimming took 1 base from V and 2 from J, leaving 9 bases between them. This CDR3 is 15 amino acids long. Germline CDR1 is SEHNR and CDR2 is FQNEAQ (reference sequence). CDR3 residues: CASSLEGRGNQPQHF. The DNA of the CDR3 is TGTGCCAGCAGCTTAGAGGGGAGGGGCAATCAGCCCCAGCATTTT.